This TCR beta chain was identified during a study of blood T cell repertoires in COVID-19. Study at large: Both acute and convalescent COVID-19 samples were obtained from the United States, Italy and Spain. Sources were T cells, B-cell-depleted T cells, or PBMCs; the material itself was cDNA or gDNA.

Libraries were prepared by immunoSEQ multiplex PCR; TCRdb keeps only in-frame clonotypes and omits some of them. The data hold some 270,000 clones, with 70% to 90% observed a single time. CDR3 length equals 12 residues. V gave up 3 bases and J gave up 11 bases; unmatched junction bases: 6. CDR1 is SGHKS, CDR2 YYEKEE, per germline (reference sequence). The chain is built from TRBV5-5 and TRBJ1-1; 8 bases align to TRBD1. The TCR originated in a woman in her thirties who had recovered from COVID-19. The sample was PBMCs or T cells enriched from blood (not recorded which). The CDR3 sequence: CASSSHRGSAFF. The CDR3 DNA reads TGTGCCAGCAGCTCCCACAGGGGGAGTGCTTTCTTT.